The rows below give T cell receptor beta chains drawn from one sample of a study of shared clonotypes between healthy human individuals. The repertoire was sequenced with immunoSEQ multiplex PCR; TCRdb's copy has only in-frame clones and lacks some. The sample yields a few hundred thousand clones, roughly 79% seen once. The sequencing input was PBMCs. Receptors were obtained from a woman aged 35 to 49 in good health. Some clones in this sample may be carry-over from other donors' samples. The CDR3 runs from the conserved cysteine through the conserved F or W. D genes are given only for firm matches. Some rows have no size entry. The others give once, few or many, or a class for an expanded clone.

cdr3_aa cdr3_nt cdr3_length j_call v_call clone_size d_call
CASSQDGDTEAFF TGTGCCAGCTCACAAGACGGGGACACTGAAGCTTTCTTT 13 TRBJ1-1 TRBV18 many NA
CSVEGQGGNEQFF TGCAGCGTTGAGGGACAGGGTGGGAATGAGCAGTTCTTC 13 TRBJ2-1 TRBV29-1 NA TRBD1
CASTHPGTGEEKLFF TGTGCCAGTACCCATCCCGGGACAGGGGAAGAAAAACTGTTTTTT 15 TRBJ1-4 TRBV19 NA TRBD1
CASQPEGSRGYTF TGTGCCAGCCAACCCGAGGGGTCCAGGGGCTACACCTTC 13 TRBJ1-2 TRBV6-1 few NA
CSVLRDTSNPGAFF TGCAGCGTTCTCCGGGACACCAGTAACCCTGGAGCTTTCTTT 14 TRBJ1-1 TRBV29-1 NA NA
CASTPPRGGNQPQHF TGTGCCAGTACCCCTCCGAGGGGCGGCAATCAGCCCCAGCATTTT 15 TRBJ1-5 TRBV19 once NA
CASSQDLADVYNEQFF TGCGCCAGCAGCCAAGATCTAGCGGACGTATACAATGAGCAGTTCTTC 16 TRBJ2-1 TRBV4-3 few TRBD2
CASSTQAPGLASGANVLTF TGTGCCAGCAGCACACAGGCCCCGGGACTAGCTTCCGGGGCCAACGTCCTGACTTTC 19 TRBJ2-6 TRBV7-2 few TRBD2
CASSTGQGTNTEAFF TGTGCCAGCAGCACCGGACAGGGAACGAACACTGAAGCTTTCTTT 15 TRBJ1-1 TRBV7-2 NA TRBD1
CASSLVGQETQYF TGTGCCAGCAGCTTAGTTGGGCAAGAGACCCAGTACTTC 13 TRBJ2-5 TRBV7-2 NA NA
CATSRDRTGFYEQYF TGTGCCACCAGCAGAGATCGCACAGGGTTCTACGAGCAGTACTTC 15 TRBJ2-7 TRBV15 NA NA
CASSLSSYEQYF TGTGCCAGCAGCTTATCGTCCTACGAGCAGTACTTC 12 TRBJ2-7 TRBV7-2 NA NA
CSVVPSSHEQYF TGCAGCGTTGTTCCCAGCTCTCACGAGCAGTACTTC 12 TRBJ2-7 TRBV29-1 NA NA
CASSPRGDSYEQYF TGTGCCAGCTCACCACGAGGGGACTCCTACGAGCAGTACTTC 14 TRBJ2-7 TRBV18 many NA
CASQRTSGTDTQYF TGCGCCAGTCAACGTACTAGCGGCACAGATACGCAGTATTTT 14 TRBJ2-3 TRBV5-1 NA TRBD2
CASSGRWAGNEQFF TGCGCCAGCAGTGGCAGGTGGGCCGGCAATGAGCAGTTCTTC 14 TRBJ2-1 TRBV10-2 NA NA
CAIRDSDRTSSYEQYF TGTGCCATCAGGGACTCGGACAGAACTAGCTCCTACGAGCAGTACTTC 16 TRBJ2-7 TRBV10-3 NA NA
CASSTRTSGKRTQYF TGTGCCAGCAGCACCCGGACTAGCGGGAAGCGGACCCAGTACTTC 15 TRBJ2-5 TRBV7-8 NA TRBD2
CSVELGPDTQYF TGCAGCGTTGAGCTAGGACCAGATACGCAGTATTTT 12 TRBJ2-3 TRBV29-1 few NA
CASSVETPYNEQFF TGCGCCAGCAGTGTTGAGACGCCCTACAATGAGCAGTTCTTC 14 TRBJ2-1 TRBV10-1 NA NA
CASSELAGRSYEQYF TGTGCCAGCAGTGAATTAGCGGGGCGTTCCTACGAGCAGTACTTC 15 TRBJ2-7 TRBV6-1 NA TRBD2
CASTAVGGNTEAFF TGTGCCAGCACCGCCGTGGGGGGGAACACTGAAGCTTTCTTT 14 TRBJ1-1 TRBV27 NA NA
CASSAAATNEKLFF TGTGCCAGCAGTGCAGCAGCAACTAATGAAAAACTGTTTTTT 14 TRBJ1-4 TRBV25-1 NA NA
CASSQDNHGDQPQHF TGTGCCAGCAGCCAAGATAATCACGGTGATCAGCCCCAGCATTTT 15 TRBJ1-5 TRBV4-2 NA NA
CASSHSGGQETQYF TGTGCCAGCAGCCATAGCGGGGGGCAAGAGACCCAGTACTTC 14 TRBJ2-5 TRBV7-2 NA TRBD2
CASTLGVAGVTYEQYF TGTGCCAGCACCTTGGGGGTGGCAGGGGTTACCTACGAGCAGTACTTC 16 TRBJ2-7 TRBV5-5 NA NA
CASAGTGGNQPQHF TGTGCCAGCGCCGGGACAGGGGGCAATCAGCCCCAGCATTTT 14 TRBJ1-5 TRBV19 few TRBD1
CASSPGLVDEQFF TGTGCCAGCAGCCCGGGACTAGTGGATGAGCAGTTCTTC 13 TRBJ2-1 TRBV7-9 few TRBD2
CASSEPSQTQYF TGCGCCAGCAGTGAGCCAAGTCAGACCCAGTACTTC 12 TRBJ2-5 TRBV10-2 NA NA
CASTYRTGGSPLHF TGTGCCAGCACTTACAGGACAGGCGGCTCACCCCTCCACTTT 14 TRBJ1-6 TRBV6-5 NA TRBD1
CATSRVGGQWPQHF TGTGCCACCAGCAGAGTGGGGGGGCAATGGCCCCAGCATTTT 14 TRBJ1-5 TRBV15 NA NA
CAIRAGSNTGELFF TGTGCCATAAGGGCGGGAAGTAACACCGGGGAGCTGTTTTTT 14 TRBJ2-2 TRBV19 NA NA
CASSLSDYLNEQYF TGTGCCAGCAGTTTATCTGACTACCTTAACGAGCAGTACTTC 14 TRBJ2-7 TRBV28 NA NA
CASSNLGAMATDTQYF TGTGCCAGCAGCAACTTAGGGGCCATGGCGACAGATACGCAGTATTTT 16 TRBJ2-3 TRBV5-6 NA NA
CASKDRPDTQYF TGTGCCAGCAAGGACAGGCCAGATACGCAGTATTTT 12 TRBJ2-3 TRBV2 NA TRBD1
CASRDLAGVGNEQFF TGTGCCAGCAGGGACCTAGCGGGAGTGGGGAATGAGCAGTTCTTC 15 TRBJ2-1 TRBV2 NA TRBD2
CASSQDRNRGWSYEQYF TGCGCCAGCAGCCAAGATAGGAACAGGGGATGGTCCTACGAGCAGTACTTC 17 TRBJ2-7 TRBV4-3 NA TRBD1
CASSSTGGGEQYF TGTGCCAGCTCATCGACAGGGGGCGGCGAGCAGTACTTC 13 TRBJ2-7 TRBV18 NA TRBD1
CASSLGTGELFF TGTGCCAGCAGCTTAGGGACCGGGGAGCTGTTTTTT 12 TRBJ2-2 TRBV7-6 NA NA
CASSLTSGYNEQFF TGTGCCAGCAGCTTGACTAGCGGGTACAATGAGCAGTTCTTC 14 TRBJ2-1 TRBV7-2 NA TRBD2
CASSFGTGSTCEQYF TGTGCCAGCAGCTTCGGAACAGGGAGTACCTGCGAGCAGTACTTC 15 TRBJ2-7 TRBV5-4 NA NA
CASSTLWQRESSKQYF TGTGCCAGCAGTACCCTGTGGCAGCGGGAGTCGAGTAAGCAGTACTTC 16 TRBJ2-7 TRBV28 NA TRBD2
CASTEIAGGREYNEQFF TGTGCCAGCACCGAAATAGCGGGAGGGCGCGAATACAATGAGCAGTTCTTC 17 TRBJ2-1 TRBV28 NA TRBD2
CASSEGLAGHWDTQYF TGTGCCAGCAGCGAAGGACTAGCGGGACACTGGGATACGCAGTATTTT 16 TRBJ2-3 TRBV28 NA TRBD2
CASSLVQGGTQYF TGTGCCAGCAGCTTAGTACAGGGGGGGACCCAGTACTTC 13 TRBJ2-5 TRBV7-2 NA TRBD1
CASSEAPGKGNQPQHF TGTGCCAGCAGTGAAGCGCCGGGGAAGGGCAATCAGCCCCAGCATTTT 16 TRBJ1-5 TRBV6-1 NA NA
CAWSVGDSQPQHF TGTGCCTGGAGTGTGGGTGATAGTCAGCCCCAGCATTTT 13 TRBJ1-5 TRBV30 NA NA
CASSRNRATNEKLFF TGTGCCAGCTCACGAAACAGAGCAACTAATGAAAAACTGTTTTTT 15 TRBJ1-4 TRBV18 NA NA
CASSPGTGPNTEAFF TGTGCCAGCAGTCCCGGGACAGGCCCGAACACTGAAGCTTTCTTT 15 TRBJ1-1 TRBV27 NA TRBD1
CASSLLGGTTEAFF TGCGCCAGCAGCCTGCTGGGGGGGACCACTGAAGCTTTCTTT 14 TRBJ1-1 TRBV5-1 NA NA
CASSQDRGEKLFF TGTGCCAGCAGCCAAGACAGGGGTGAAAAACTGTTTTTT 13 TRBJ1-4 TRBV4-2 NA NA
CASSPAGTANTGELFF TGTGCCAGCTCACCGGCCGGGACAGCGAACACCGGGGAGCTGTTTTTT 16 TRBJ2-2 TRBV18 once TRBD1
CASSLGGASGSGTQYF TGTGCCAGCAGCTTAGGGGGGGCTAGCGGGAGTGGGACCCAGTACTTC 16 TRBJ2-5 TRBV7-8 many TRBD2
CASSILGRTYEQYF TGTGCCAGTAGTATACTGGGGAGAACCTACGAGCAGTACTTC 14 TRBJ2-7 TRBV19 NA NA
CASSLEGGGYEKLFF TGTGCCAGCAGCTTGGAGGGGGGCGGATATGAAAAACTGTTTTTT 15 TRBJ1-4 TRBV5-4 NA NA
CAWSALWPGQPRGRPSTDTQYF TGTGCCTGGAGTGCCCTCTGGCCGGGACAACCTAGAGGGAGGCCAAGCACAGATACGCAGTATTTT 22 TRBJ2-3 TRBV30 NA NA
CAGSLVPEAHNEQFF TGTGCCGGCAGCTTAGTTCCAGAGGCCCACAATGAGCAGTTCTTC 15 TRBJ2-1 TRBV7-9 once NA
CASSLVRLGGGTQYF TGTGCCAGCAGCTTAGTTCGACTTGGGGGTGGGACCCAGTACTTC 15 TRBJ2-5 TRBV7-2 NA NA
CASSFRTDTGNTIYF TGTGCCAGCTCATTCAGGACAGATACTGGAAACACCATATATTTT 15 TRBJ1-3 TRBV18 NA NA
CASSYGQGTDTQYF TGTGCCAGCAGTTACGGACAGGGGACGGATACGCAGTATTTT 14 TRBJ2-3 TRBV6-5 NA TRBD1